This entry concerns a single TCR beta chain. Its antigen is not known. The data are from a study of cytomegalovirus exposure and HLA in healthy donors. Study information: The same platform was used for the 130 or so validation repertoires as for the 666 first-cohort repertoires, as reported in a later analysis. The study, taken as a whole, reports: The authors enumerated 150 to 200 TCR beta chains as linked to cytomegalovirus. A few chains tied to CMV proved CMV antigen-specific in vitro.

The CDR3 is 16 amino acids. V gave up 0 bases and J gave up 0 bases, with 11 bases separating them. CDR1 is LNHNV, CDR2 YYDKDF, per germline (reference sequence). Repertoires were generated with immunoSEQ multiplex PCR, while TCRdb's copy carries only in-frame clones and drops some. The data show 150,000 to 200,000 clones, approximately 85% seen once. The chain employs TRBV15 and TRBJ1-1; a weak D match, TRBD1 (5 bases). The sequence was collected from a woman aged 18-30 years in good health and CMV-seronegative. The specimen sequenced was PBMCs. Written as DNA, the CDR3 is TGTGCCACCAGCAGAGATAAGGAGGGGATGAACACTGAAGCTTTCTTT. Translating gives CATSRDKEGMNTEAFF.